This record covers a single T cell receptor (beta chain). Its antigen is as yet unknown. The entry originates in a study of blood T cells in healthy people across ages. About the study: About one barcoded beta molecule per two T cells was the capture yield of template switching. General observations from the study: The study found TCR beta diversity correlated strongly with naive T cell percentage. No conclusive comparison of naive versus antigen-experienced cells was possible with unsorted PBMCs. It was held that diversity estimates obtained from one million T cells represented underestimates.

The CDR3 consists of 12 residues. Alongside a J-beta primer mix, a sample-barcoded 5' primer served in a second PCR lasting about 7 to 11 cycles. Using its own MiXCR run on the 5' RACE reads, TCRdb lists one record per CDR3 protein. The data show hundreds of thousands of distinct CDR3 sequences, roughly 60% seen once. Sequenced: blood. This receptor was obtained from a man under 40 in good health. The gene calls are TRBV21-1 and TRBJ2-7. TRBV21-1 is termed a pseudogene. CDR3 amino acids: CASSNLDDEQYF. The CDR3 nucleotides are TGTGCCAGCAGCAACCTGGACGACGAGCAGTACTTC.